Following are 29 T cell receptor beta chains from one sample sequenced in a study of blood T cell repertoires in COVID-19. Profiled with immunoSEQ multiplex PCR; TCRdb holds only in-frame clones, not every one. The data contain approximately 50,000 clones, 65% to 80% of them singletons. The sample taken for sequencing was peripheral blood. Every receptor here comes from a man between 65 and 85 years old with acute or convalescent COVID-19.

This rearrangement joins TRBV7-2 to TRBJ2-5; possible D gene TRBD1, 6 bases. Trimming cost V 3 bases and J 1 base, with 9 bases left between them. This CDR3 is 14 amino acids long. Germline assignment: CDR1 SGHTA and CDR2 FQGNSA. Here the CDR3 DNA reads TGTGCCAGCAGCTTTCAAGGGGGCCAAGAGACCCAGTACTTC. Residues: CASSFQGGQETQYF.

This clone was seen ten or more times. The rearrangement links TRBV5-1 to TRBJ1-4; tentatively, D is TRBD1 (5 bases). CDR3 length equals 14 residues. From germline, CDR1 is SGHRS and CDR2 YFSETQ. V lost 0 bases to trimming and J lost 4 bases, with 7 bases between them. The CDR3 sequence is CASSLGTNNEKLFF. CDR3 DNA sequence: TGCGCCAGCAGCTTGGGGACAAATAATGAAAAACTGTTTTTT.

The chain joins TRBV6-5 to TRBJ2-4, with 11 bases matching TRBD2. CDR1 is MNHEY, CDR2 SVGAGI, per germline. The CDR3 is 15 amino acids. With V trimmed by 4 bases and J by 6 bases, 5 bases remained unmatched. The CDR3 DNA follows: TGTGCCAGCAGTTCACTAGCGGGAGACGGAAACATTCAGTACTTC. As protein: CASSSLAGDGNIQYF.

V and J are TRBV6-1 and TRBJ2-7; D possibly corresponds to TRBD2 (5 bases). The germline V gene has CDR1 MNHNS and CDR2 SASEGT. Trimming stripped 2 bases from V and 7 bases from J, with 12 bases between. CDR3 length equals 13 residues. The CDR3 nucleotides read TGTGCCAGCAGTGAACGGGGTTCCGGGGAGCAGTACTTC. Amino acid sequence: CASSERGSGEQYF.

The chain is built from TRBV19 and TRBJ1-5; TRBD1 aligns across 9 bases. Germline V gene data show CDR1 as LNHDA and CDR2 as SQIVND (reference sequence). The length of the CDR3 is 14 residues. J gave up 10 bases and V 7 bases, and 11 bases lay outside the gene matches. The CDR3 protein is CASIAGTGRQPQHF. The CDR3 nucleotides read TGTGCCAGTATCGCGGGGACAGGGAGGCAACCCCAGCATTTT.

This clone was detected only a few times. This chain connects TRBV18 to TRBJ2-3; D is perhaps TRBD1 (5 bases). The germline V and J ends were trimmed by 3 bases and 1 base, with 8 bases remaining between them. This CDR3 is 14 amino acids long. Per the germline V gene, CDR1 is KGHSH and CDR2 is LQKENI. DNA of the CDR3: TGTGCCAGCTCACCCTGGACACGCACAGATACGCAGTATTTT. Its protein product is CASSPWTRTDTQYF.

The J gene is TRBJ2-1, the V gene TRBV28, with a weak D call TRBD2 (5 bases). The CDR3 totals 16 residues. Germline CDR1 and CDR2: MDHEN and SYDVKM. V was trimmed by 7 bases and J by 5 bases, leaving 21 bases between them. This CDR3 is CASIPAGTTTHNEQFF. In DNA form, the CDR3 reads TGTGCCAGCATCCCGGCGGGTACCACGACCCACAATGAGCAGTTCTTC.

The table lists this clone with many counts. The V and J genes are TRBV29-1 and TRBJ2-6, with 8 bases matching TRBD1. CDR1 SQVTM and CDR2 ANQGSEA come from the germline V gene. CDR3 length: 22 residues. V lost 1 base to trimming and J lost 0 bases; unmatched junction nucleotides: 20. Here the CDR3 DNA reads TGCAGCGTTGAAGTGCTACAGGGGGGATCGGCTAGCCAGATCTCTGGGGCCAACGTCCTGACTTTC. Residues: CSVEVLQGGSASQISGANVLTF.

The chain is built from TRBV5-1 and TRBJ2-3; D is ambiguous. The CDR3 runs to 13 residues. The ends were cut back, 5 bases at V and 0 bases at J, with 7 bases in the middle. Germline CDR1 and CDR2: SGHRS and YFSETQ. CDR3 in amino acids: CASRAASTDTQYF. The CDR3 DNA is TGCGCCAGCAGGGCCGCTAGCACAGATACGCAGTATTTT.

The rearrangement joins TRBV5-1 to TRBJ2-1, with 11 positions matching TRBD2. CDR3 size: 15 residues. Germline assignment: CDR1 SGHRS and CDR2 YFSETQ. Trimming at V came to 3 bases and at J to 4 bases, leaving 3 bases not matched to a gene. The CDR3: CASSSGTSGYNEQFF. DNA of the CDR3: TGCGCCAGCAGCTCCGGGACTAGCGGATACAATGAGCAGTTCTTC.

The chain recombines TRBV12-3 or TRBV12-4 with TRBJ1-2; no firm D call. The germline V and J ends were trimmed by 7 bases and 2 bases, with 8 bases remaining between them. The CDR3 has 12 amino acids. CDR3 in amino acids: CASTPGNYGYTF. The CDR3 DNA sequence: TGTGCCAGCACCCCGGGGAACTATGGCTACACCTTC.

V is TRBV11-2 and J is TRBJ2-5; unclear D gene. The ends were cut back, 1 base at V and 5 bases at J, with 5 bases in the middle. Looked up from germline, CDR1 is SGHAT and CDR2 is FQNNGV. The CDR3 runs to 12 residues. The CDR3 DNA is TGTGCCAGCAGCTTAGTGGGCGAGACCCAGTACTTC. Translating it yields CASSLVGETQYF.

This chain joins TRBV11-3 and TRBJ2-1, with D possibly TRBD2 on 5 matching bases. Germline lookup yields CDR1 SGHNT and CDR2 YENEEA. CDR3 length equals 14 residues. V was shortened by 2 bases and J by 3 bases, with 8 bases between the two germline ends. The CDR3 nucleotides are TGTGCCAGCAGCTTAACTGGGAGCTACAATGAGCAGTTCTTC. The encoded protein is CASSLTGSYNEQFF.

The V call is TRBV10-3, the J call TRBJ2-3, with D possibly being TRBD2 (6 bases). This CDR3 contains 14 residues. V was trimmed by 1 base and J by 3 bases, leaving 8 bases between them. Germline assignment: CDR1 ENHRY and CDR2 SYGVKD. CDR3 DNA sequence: TGTGCCATCAGTGAGTGGGACTTGACAGATACGCAGTATTTT. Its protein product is CAISEWDLTDTQYF.

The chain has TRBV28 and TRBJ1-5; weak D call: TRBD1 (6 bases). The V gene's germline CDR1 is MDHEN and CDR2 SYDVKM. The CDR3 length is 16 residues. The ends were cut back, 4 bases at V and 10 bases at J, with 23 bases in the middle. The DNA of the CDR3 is TGTGCCAGCAGTTCCCCCGAGGGGGGGGCCCCAGGCCCCCAGCATTTT. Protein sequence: CASSSPEGGAPGPQHF.

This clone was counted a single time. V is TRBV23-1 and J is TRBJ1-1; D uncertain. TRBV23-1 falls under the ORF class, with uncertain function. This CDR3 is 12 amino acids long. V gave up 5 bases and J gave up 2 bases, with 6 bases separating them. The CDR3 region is CASSGPNTEAFF. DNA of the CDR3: TGCGCCAGCAGTGGCCCAAACACTGAAGCTTTCTTT.

This chain's CDR3 is CASRSAPGLNYGYTF. The CDR3 DNA is TGTGCCAGCAGGTCGGCCCCAGGGTTGAACTATGGCTACACCTTC. V and J are TRBV28 and TRBJ1-2, with D perhaps TRBD1 (5 bases). The CDR3 consists of 15 residues. Trimming stripped 6 bases from V and 2 bases from J, with 16 bases between. In germline, CDR1 is MDHEN, CDR2 SYDVKM.

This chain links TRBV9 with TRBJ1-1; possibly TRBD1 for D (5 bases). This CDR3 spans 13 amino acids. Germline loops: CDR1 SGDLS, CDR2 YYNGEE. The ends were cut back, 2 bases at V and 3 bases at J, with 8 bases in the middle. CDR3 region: CASSVGGYTEAFF. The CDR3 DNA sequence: TGTGCCAGCAGCGTGGGGGGTTACACTGAAGCTTTCTTT.

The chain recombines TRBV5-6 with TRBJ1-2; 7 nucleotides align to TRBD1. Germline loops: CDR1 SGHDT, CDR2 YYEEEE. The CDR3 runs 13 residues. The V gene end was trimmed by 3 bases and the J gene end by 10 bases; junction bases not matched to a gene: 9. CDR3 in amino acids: CASSSGTEPDYTF. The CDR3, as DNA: TGTGCCAGCAGCTCAGGGACAGAACCTGACTACACCTTC.

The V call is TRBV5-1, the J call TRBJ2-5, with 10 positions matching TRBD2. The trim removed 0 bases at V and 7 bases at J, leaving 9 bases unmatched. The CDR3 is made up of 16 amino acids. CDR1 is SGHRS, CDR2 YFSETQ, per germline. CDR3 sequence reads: CASSLGLAGAGGTQYF. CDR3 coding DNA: TGCGCCAGCAGCTTGGGGCTAGCGGGGGCCGGGGGGACCCAGTACTTC.

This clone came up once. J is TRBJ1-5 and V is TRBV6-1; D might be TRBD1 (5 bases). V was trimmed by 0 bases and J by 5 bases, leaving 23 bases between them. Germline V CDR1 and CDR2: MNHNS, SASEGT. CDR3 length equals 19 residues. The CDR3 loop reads CASSEAQAGLSSGHQPQHF. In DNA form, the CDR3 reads TGTGCCAGCAGTGAAGCGCAGGCAGGGTTGTCCTCTGGTCATCAGCCCCAGCATTTT.

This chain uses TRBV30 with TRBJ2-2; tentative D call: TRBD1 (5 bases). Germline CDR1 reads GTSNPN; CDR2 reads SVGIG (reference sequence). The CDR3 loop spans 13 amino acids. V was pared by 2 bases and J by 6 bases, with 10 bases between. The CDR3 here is CAWSPGIAGELFF. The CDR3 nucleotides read TGTGCCTGGAGTCCAGGGATCGCCGGGGAGCTGTTTTTT.

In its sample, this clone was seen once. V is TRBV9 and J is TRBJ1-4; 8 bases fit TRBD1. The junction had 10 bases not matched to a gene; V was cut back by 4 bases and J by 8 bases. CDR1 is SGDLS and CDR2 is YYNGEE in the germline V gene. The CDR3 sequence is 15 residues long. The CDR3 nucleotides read TGTGCCAGCAGCCCGTATCAGGGGGCGATGGAAAAACTGTTTTTT. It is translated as CASSPYQGAMEKLFF.

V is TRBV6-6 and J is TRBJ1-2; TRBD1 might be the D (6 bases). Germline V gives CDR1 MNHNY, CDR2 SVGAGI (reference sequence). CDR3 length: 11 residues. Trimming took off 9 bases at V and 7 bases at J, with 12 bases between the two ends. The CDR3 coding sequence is TGTGCCAGTACCGGGGGGGCTGGCTACACCTTC. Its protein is CASTGGAGYTF.

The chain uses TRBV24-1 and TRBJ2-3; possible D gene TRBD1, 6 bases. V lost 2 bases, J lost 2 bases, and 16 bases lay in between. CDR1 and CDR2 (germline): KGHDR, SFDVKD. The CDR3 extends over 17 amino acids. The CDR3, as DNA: TGTGCCACCAGTGATTCTGGGGTGGGGGCCTACACAGATACGCAGTATTTT. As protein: CATSDSGVGAYTDTQYF.

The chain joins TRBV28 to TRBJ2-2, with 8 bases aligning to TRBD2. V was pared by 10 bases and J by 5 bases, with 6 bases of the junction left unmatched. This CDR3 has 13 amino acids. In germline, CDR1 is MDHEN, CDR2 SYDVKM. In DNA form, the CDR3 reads TGTGCCATGTCGGGGGGGCAGACCGGGGAGCTGTTTTTT. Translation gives CAMSGGQTGELFF.

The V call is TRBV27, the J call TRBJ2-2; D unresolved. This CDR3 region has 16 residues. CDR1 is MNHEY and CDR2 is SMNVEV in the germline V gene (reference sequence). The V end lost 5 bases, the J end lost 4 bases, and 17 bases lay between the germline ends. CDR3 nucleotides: TGTGCCAGCAGTCCCAAACCCCTCTCAGGCACCGGGGAGCTGTTTTTT. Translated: CASSPKPLSGTGELFF.

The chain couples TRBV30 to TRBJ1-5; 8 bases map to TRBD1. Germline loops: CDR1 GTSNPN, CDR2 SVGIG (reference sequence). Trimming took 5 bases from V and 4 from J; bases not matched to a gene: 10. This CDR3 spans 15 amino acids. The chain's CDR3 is CAWQTQGAKNQPQHF. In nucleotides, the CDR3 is TGTGCCTGGCAGACTCAGGGGGCAAAAAATCAGCCCCAGCATTTT. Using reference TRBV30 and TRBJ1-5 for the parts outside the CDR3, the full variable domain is SQTIHQWPATLVQPVGSPLSLECTVEGTSNPNLYWYRQAAGRGLQLLFYSVGIGQISSEVPQNLSASRPQDRQFILSSKKLLLSDSGFYLCAWQTQGAKNQPQHFGDGTRLSIL.

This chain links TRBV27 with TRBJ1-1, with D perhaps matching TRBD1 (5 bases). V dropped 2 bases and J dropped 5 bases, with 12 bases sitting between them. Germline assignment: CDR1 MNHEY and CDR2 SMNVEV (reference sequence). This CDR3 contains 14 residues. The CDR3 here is CASSLTGFGTEAFF. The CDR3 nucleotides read TGTGCCAGCAGTTTAACAGGTTTTGGTACTGAAGCTTTCTTT.